Listed here is a single TCR beta chain. Its antigen is not identified. The record originates from a study of shared clonotypes between healthy human individuals. Study information: For every donor, three CD4 naive, three CD4 memory, two CD8 naive and one CD8 memory plates were used. Study results and limitations: On the whole, naive subsets had larger estimated richness than memory subsets had. Relative to their counterparts shared across all four donors, non-shared clonotypes exhibited diminished generation probabilities.

Clones were sequenced by immunoSEQ multiplex PCR, and TCRdb holds only the in-frame ones, with some missing. The sample holds about 2 million clones, 90% to 95% seen once. The TCR comes from a man aged 18 to 29 in good health. The sample taken for sequencing was naive CD4+ T cells sorted from blood. Noted subset: CD45RA+ positively selected.

CDR3 protein: CASSLDRGSASPLHF. CDR3 bases: TGTGCCAGCAGCTTGGACAGGGGGTCGGCTTCACCCCTCCACTTT. V gene TRBV7-2 combines with J gene TRBJ1-6, with TRBD1 identical over 10 bases. J gave up 9 bases and V 3 bases, and 5 bases lay outside the gene matches. This CDR3 comprises 15 residues. Per the germline V gene, CDR1 is SGHTA and CDR2 is FQGNSA.